This TCR beta chain was recorded in a study of OX40 agonist ivuxolimab in advanced cancers. General study results and limits: Some patients who did not respond also had low normalized T-cell clonal expansion. Expanded clones tended on average to be more numerous among CD8+ T cells than CD4+.

This table comes from immunoSEQ multiplex PCR, and its TCRdb copy is limited to in-frame clones, with some not included. The table lists about 28,000 clones, less than 95% of them singletons. To note about this clone: The antigen is undetermined.

The CDR3 is 18 residues long. The germline CDR1 and CDR2 sequences are SGDLS and YYNGEE. V lost 3 bases and J lost 0; bases outside the gene matches: 14. The material sequenced was CD4+ or CD8+ T cells sorted from blood, taken in a trial of the OX40 agonist ivuxolimab. This chain joins TRBV9 and TRBJ1-1; TRBD1 agrees at 7 bases. The receptor was derived from an adult with an advanced solid tumor such as melanoma, head and neck, liver or kidney cancer. The CDR3 here is CASSARADIQGVNTEAFF. Here the CDR3 DNA reads TGTGCCAGCAGCGCCCGGGCGGACATCCAGGGGGTGAACACTGAAGCTTTCTTT.